The present T cell receptor beta chain was sequenced within a study of vaccination and CD4 T cells after COVID-19. The time point here: late sampling 161 to 241 days after vaccination in a few convalescent patients. Sample treatment: roughly 10-day PBMC culture with coronavirus spike peptide pools or control peptides (ViraFEST assay). Whole-study findings and limits: Among those convalescent, a median approximately 83% of reactive clones emerged solely post-vaccination.

Trimming shortened V by 1 base and J by 0 bases, and 13 bases separated the two germline ends. From germline, CDR1 is SGHTA and CDR2 FQGTGA. The CDR3 runs to 17 residues. Researchers used the Oncomine TCR Beta short-read assay to sequence DNA from cultured CD4+ T cells. TCRdb re-analysed the PCR reads in MiXCR, keeping a single row per CDR3 protein. The sample consists of tens of thousands of distinct CDR3 sequences, about a third of them appearing once. Notes on this clonotype: No antigen is known for it.

The starting material was CD4+ T cells from blood, cultured in vitro, obtained about 7 months after SARS-CoV-2 vaccination. The V call is TRBV7-3, the J call TRBJ1-5; the D is unclear. The sequence was collected from a human donor who had recovered from COVID-19. DNA for the CDR3: TGTGCCAGCAGCTTAATTATGTCAACCTATAGCAATCAGCCCCAGCATTTT. Translation: CASSLIMSTYSNQPQHF.